This T cell receptor (beta chain) is from a study of shared clonotypes between healthy human individuals. At the level of the study: The study drew on a couple of women and a few men aged 18 to 49 as donors.

Division of CD4+ cells produced a CD45RA+ naive subset and a CD45RA-negative memory subset. In the original processing: Filtering differed, since immunoSEQ gave only junction sequences and no quality scores. Data came from immunoSEQ multiplex PCR; TCRdb stores just in-frame clones and leaves some out. The DNA gave D and trimming, while V, J and clone size come from that table. The repertoire consists of about 2.3 million clones, with approximately 95% occurring once and the leading ten covering around 0.4%. V was shortened by 4 bases and J by 0 bases, with 10 bases between the two germline ends. The germline V gene encodes CDR1 KGHSH and CDR2 LQKENI. CDR3 size: 14 residues.

The receptor was derived from a young man in good health. Some clones in this sample may be carry-over from other donors' samples. The chain uses TRBV18 and TRBJ2-7; D tentatively fits TRBD1 or TRBD2 (5 bases each). The specimen was naive CD4+ T cells from PBMCs. Subset in this sample: CD45RA+ positively selected. The CDR3, as DNA: TGTGCCAGCTCACGGGACGGCTACTCCTACGAGCAGTACTTC. Translating it yields CASSRDGYSYEQYF.